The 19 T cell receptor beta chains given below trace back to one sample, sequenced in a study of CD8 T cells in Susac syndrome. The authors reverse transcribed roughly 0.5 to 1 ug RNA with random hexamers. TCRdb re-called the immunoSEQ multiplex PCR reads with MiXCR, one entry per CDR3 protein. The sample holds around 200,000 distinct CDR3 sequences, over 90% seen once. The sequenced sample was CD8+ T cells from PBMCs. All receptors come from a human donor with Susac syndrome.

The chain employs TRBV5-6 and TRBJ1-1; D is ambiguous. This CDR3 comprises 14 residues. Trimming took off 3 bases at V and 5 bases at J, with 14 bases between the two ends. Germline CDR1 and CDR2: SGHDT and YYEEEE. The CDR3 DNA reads TGTGCCAGCAGCTCCACAGATTCGGGGACTGAAGCTTTCTTT. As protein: CASSSTDSGTEAFF.

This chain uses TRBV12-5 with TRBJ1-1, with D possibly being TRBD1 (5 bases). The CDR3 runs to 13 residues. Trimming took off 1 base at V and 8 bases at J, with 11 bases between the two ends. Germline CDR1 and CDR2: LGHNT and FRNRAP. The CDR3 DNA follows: TGTGCTAGTGGTTTGGGAGGGGTTGAGGAAGCTTTCTTT. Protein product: CASGLGGVEEAFF. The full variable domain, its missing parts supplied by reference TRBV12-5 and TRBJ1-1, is DARVTQTPRHKVTEMGQEVTMRCQPILGHNTVFWYRQTMMQGLELLAYFRNRAPLDDSGMPKDRFSAEMPDATLATLKIQPSEPRDSAVYFCASGLGGVEEAFFGQGTRLTVV.

CDR3 sequence: CADGPPYEQYF. The DNA for the CDR3 is TGTGCGGACGGACCTCCCTACGAGCAGTACTTC. The chain carries TRBV7-8 and TRBJ2-7, with unresolved D. The CDR3 extends over 11 amino acids. Per germline, CDR1 SGHVS and CDR2 FQNEAQ.

CDR3 sequence: CASSYRLAESSTDTQYF. The CDR3 nucleotides read TGTGCCAGCAGTTACAGGCTAGCGGAAAGTAGCACAGATACGCAGTATTTT. V usage is TRBV6-5 and J usage is TRBJ2-3; TRBD2 matches at 7 bases. This CDR3 has 17 residues. V dropped 2 bases and J dropped 0; count of bases not matched to a gene: 8. The germline V gene encodes CDR1 MNHEY and CDR2 SVGAGI.

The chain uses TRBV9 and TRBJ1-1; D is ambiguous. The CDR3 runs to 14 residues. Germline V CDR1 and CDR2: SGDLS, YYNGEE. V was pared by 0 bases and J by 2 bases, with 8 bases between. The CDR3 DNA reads TGTGCCAGCAGCGTAGGAGGGAGCAACACTGAAGCTTTCTTT. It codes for CASSVGGSNTEAFF.

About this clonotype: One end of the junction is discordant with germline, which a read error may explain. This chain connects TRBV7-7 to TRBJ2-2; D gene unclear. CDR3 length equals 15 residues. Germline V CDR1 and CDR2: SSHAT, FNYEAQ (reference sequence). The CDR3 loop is CASSLGTSNTGELFF. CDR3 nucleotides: TGTGCTAGCAGCTTAGGTACCTCAAACACCGGGGAGCTGTTTTTT. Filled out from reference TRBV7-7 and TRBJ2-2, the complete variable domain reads GAGVSQSPRYKVTKRGQDVTLRCDPISSHATLYWYQQALGQGPEFLTYFNYEAQPDKSGLPSDRFSAERPEGSISTLTIQRTEQRDSAMYRCASSLGTSNTGELFFGEGSRLTVL.

The CDR3 here is CASSQGTGYYEQYF. Here the CDR3 DNA reads TGTGCCAGCAGCCAAGGAACAGGGTACTACGAGCAGTACTTC. V is TRBV3-1 and J is TRBJ2-7, with TRBD1 as a possible D gene (6 bases). Germline CDR1 and CDR2: LGHDT and YNNKEL (reference sequence). The CDR3 spans 14 residues. Trimming took off 1 base at V and 3 bases at J, with 10 bases between the two ends.

CDR3 in amino acids: CASSATGQGASEKLFF. In DNA, the CDR3 is TGTGCCAGCAGCGCCACGGGACAGGGGGCCAGCGAAAAACTGTTTTTT. The J gene is TRBJ1-4, the V gene TRBV9; TRBD1 aligns across 12 bases. The CDR3 is 16 residues long. The germline V gene has CDR1 SGDLS and CDR2 YYNGEE. V trimming: 3 bases; J trimming: 8 bases; junction bases outside the gene matches: 8.

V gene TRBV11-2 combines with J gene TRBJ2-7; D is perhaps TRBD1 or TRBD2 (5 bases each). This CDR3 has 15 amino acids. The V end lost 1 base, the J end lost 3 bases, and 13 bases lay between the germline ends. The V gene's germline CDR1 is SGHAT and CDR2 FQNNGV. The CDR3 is CASSLVRDAGYEQYF. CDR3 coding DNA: TGTGCCAGCAGCTTAGTACGGGACGCTGGCTACGAGCAGTACTTC.

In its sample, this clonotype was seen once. The DNA of the CDR3 is TGTGCCAGCAGCCAAGGGGGGATCCGGGAAGCTTTCTTT. This codes for CASSQGGIREAFF. The V call is TRBV3-1, the J call TRBJ1-1; possibly TRBD1 for D (5 bases). Germline-derived CDR1 and CDR2 are LGHDT and YNNKEL (reference sequence). The CDR3 is 13 residues long. The V end was cut by 1 base, the J end by 8 bases, with 11 bases between.

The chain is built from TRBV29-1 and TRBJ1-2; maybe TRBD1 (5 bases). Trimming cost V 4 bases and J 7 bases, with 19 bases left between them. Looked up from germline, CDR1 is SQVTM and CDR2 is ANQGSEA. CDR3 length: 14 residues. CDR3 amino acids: CSVVALWGDGGYTF. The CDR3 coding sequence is TGCAGCGTTGTGGCGTTATGGGGCGACGGTGGCTACACCTTC.

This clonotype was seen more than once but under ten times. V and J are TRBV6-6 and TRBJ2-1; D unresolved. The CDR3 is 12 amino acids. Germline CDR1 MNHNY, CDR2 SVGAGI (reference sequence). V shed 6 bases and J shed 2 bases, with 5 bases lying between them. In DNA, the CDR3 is TGTGCCAGCAGAGGGACCTACAATGAGCAGTTCTTC. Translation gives CASRGTYNEQFF.

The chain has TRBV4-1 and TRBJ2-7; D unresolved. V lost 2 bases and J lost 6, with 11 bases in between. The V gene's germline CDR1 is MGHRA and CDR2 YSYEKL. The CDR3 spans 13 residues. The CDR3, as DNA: TGCGCCAGCAGCCAATTAGGGTTAAGCGAGCAGTACTTC. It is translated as CASSQLGLSEQYF.

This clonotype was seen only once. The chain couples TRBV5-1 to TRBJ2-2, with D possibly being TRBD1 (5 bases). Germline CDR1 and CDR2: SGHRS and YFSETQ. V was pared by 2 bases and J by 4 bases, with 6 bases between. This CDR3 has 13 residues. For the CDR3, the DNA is TGCGCCAGCAGCTTTGACAGCACCGGGGAGCTGTTTTTT. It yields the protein CASSFDSTGELFF.

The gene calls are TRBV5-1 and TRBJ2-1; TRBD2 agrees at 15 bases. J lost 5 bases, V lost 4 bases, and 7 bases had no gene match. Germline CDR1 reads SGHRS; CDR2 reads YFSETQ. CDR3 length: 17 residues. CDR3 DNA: TGCGCCAGCAGCACGGGGACTAGCGGGGGGACGAACAATGAGCAGTTCTTC. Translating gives CASSTGTSGGTNNEQFF.

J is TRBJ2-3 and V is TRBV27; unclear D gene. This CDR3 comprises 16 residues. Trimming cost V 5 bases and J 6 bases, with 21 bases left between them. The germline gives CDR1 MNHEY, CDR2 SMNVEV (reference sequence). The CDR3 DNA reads TGTGCCAGCAGTCCTATCGCGGCAAATCTGGTGGATACGCAGTATTTT. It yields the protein CASSPIAANLVDTQYF.

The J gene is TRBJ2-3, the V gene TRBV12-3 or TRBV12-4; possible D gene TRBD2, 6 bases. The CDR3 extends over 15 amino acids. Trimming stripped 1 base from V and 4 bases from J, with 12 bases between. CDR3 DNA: TGTGCCAGCAGTTTAGACCGGGAGAGGGCAGATACGCAGTATTTT. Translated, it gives CASSLDRERADTQYF.

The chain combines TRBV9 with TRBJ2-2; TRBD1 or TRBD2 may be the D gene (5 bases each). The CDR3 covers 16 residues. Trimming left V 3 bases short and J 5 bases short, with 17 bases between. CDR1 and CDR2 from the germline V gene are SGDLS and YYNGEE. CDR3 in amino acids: CASSGTGTSGTGELFF. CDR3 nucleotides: TGTGCCAGCAGCGGAACCGGGACCTCTGGGACCGGGGAGCTGTTTTTT.

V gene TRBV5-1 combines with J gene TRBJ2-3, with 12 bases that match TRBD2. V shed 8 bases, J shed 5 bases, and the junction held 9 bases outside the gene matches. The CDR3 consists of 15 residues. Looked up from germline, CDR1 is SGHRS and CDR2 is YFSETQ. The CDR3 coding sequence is TGCGCCAGTAGACTAGCGGGAGTTTTAGGAGATACGCAGTATTTT. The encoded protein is CASRLAGVLGDTQYF. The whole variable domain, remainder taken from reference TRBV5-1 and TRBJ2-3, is KAGVTQTPRYLIKTRGQQVTLSCSPISGHRSVSWYQQTPGQGLQFLFEYFSETQRNKGNFPGRFSGRQFSNSRSEMNVSTLELGDSALYLCASRLAGVLGDTQYFGPGTRLTVL.